This T cell receptor beta chain was captured in a study of blood T cell repertoires in COVID-19. The junction had 12 bases not matched to a gene; V was cut back by 0 bases and J by 5 bases. CDR1 and CDR2 (germline): GTSNPN, SVGIG (reference sequence). This CDR3 has 17 amino acids. Assay: immunoSEQ multiplex PCR; the TCRdb copy retains only in-frame clones and omits some. The sample shows 150,000 to 200,000 clones, about 91% of them seen only once. This receptor was obtained from a woman aged 50 to 65 with acute or convalescent COVID-19. The material sequenced was peripheral blood. The rearrangement joins TRBV30 to TRBJ1-4; TRBD1 aligns across 7 bases. CDR3 region: CAWSVPFGQGVNEKLFF. In nucleotides, the CDR3 is TGTGCCTGGAGTGTACCTTTTGGGCAGGGGGTAAATGAAAAACTGTTTTTT.